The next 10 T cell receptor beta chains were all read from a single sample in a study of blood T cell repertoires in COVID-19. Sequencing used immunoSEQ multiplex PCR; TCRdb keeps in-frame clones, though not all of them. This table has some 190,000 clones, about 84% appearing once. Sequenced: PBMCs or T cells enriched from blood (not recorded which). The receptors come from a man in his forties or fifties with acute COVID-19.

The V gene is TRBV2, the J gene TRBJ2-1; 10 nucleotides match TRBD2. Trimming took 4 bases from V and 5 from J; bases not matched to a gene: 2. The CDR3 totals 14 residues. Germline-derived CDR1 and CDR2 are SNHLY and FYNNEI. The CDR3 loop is CASSGTSGHNEQFF. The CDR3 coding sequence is TGTGCCAGCAGTGGGACTAGCGGTCACAATGAGCAGTTCTTC.

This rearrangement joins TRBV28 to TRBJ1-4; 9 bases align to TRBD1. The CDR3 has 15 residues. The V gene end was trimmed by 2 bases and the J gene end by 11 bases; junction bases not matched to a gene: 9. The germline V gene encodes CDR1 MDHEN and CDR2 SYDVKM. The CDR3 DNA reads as TGTGCCAGCAGTTTAGGGACAGGGCCAGTAGGGAAACTGTTTTTT. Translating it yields CASSLGTGPVGKLFF.

The CDR3 region has the DNA TGTGCCACCCCAGCTAGCCGACAGGCTGAAGCTTTCTTT. It translates to CATPASRQAEAFF. V usage is TRBV6-6 and J usage is TRBJ1-1; D perhaps matches TRBD1 (6 bases). Germline lookup yields CDR1 MNHNY and CDR2 SVGAGI (reference sequence). The CDR3 runs 13 residues. Trimming cost V 10 bases and J 6 bases, with 18 bases left between them.

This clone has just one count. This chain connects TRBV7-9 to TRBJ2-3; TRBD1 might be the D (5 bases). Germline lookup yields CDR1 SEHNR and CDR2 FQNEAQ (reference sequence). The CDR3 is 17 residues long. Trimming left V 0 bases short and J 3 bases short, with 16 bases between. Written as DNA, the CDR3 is TGTGCCAGCAGCTTAGCGTTTGGGCAGGGTGAGACAGATACGCAGTATTTT. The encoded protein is CASSLAFGQGETDTQYF.

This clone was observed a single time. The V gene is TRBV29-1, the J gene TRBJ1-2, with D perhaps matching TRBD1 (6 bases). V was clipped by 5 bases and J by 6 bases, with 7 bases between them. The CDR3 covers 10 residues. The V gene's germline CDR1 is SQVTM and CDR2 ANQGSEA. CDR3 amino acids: CSVWTDGYTF. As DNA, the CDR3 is TGCAGCGTTTGGACAGATGGCTACACCTTC.

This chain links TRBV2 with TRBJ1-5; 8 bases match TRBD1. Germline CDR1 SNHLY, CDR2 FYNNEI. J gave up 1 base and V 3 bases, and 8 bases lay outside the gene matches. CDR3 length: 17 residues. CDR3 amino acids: CASSDIPQGASNQPQHF. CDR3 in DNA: TGTGCCAGCAGTGACATCCCTCAGGGGGCCAGCAATCAGCCCCAGCATTTT.

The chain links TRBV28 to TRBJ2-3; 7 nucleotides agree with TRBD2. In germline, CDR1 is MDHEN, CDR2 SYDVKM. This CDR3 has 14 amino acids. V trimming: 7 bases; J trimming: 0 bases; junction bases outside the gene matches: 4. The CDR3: CASTTSDSTDTQYF. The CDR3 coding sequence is TGTGCCAGCACCACTAGCGATAGCACAGATACGCAGTATTTT.

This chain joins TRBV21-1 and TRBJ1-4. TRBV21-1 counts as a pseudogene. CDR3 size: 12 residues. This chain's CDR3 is CASEGLEEKLFF. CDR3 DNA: TGTGCCAGCGAGGGATTGGAGGAAAAACTGTTTTTT.

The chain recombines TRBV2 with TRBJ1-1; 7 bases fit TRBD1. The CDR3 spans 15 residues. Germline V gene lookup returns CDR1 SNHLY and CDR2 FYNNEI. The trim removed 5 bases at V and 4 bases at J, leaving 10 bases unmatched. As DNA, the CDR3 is TGTGCCAGCAGTCTCGAACAGGGGTTGAGCACTGAAGCTTTCTTT. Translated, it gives CASSLEQGLSTEAFF.

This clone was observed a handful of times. The CDR3 reads CASSVTPGLARGSNQPQHF. CDR3 nucleotides: TGTGCCAGCAGCGTAACCCCAGGGTTAGCCAGGGGTAGCAATCAGCCCCAGCATTTT. V is TRBV9 and J is TRBJ1-5; D might be TRBD1 (6 bases). Germline-derived CDR1 and CDR2 are SGDLS and YYNGEE. Trimming cost V 1 base and J 0 bases, with 20 bases left between them. The CDR3 is made up of 19 amino acids.